The clone carrying this T cell receptor beta chain has a handful of counts. Antigen specificity is unknown. Expressed TCRB transcripts got sequenced, as all isolated RNA was reverse transcribed. The method was immunoSEQ multiplex PCR; TCRdb's version includes in-frame clones alone and lacks a portion of them. The sample consists of 300,000 to 400,000 clones, over 7% of them appearing once. Purity exceeding 95% was reached by all sorted populations. This sample stems from a study of beta chain features in type 1 diabetes. Study as a whole: Comparable age, gender and cell yields were observed in patients relative to healthy donors.

Overall study findings and caveats: Shortening that was moderate but significant affected the TCRB CDR3s of Type 1 diabetes patients in all four CD4+ subsets. At VDJ recombination sites, type 1 diabetes patients had fewer insertions and more deleted nucleotides. HLA influence on TCRB rearrangement stayed unresolved here.

The V gene's germline CDR1 is LGHNA and CDR2 YSLEER. The length of the CDR3 is 14 residues. Trimming at V came to 4 bases and at J to 6 bases, leaving 3 bases not matched to a gene. The gene calls are TRBV4-3 and TRBJ1-5; 10 bases match TRBD1. This receptor was identified in a man aged 25 to 40 with type 1 diabetes. Sequenced sample: central memory CD4+ T cells from blood. CDR3 sequence (DNA): TGCGCCAGCAGCCTGACAGGGGGCAGTCAGCCCCAGCATTTT. This sequence encodes CASSLTGGSQPQHF.